Listed here are 25 T cell receptor beta chains from one sample, sequenced in a study of tumor-infiltrating lymphocytes in primary liver carcinoma. Unsorted whole blood yielded blood RNA, and germline DNA was extracted as well. Using a constant-region primer together with ProtoScript II reverse transcriptase, TCR beta cDNA was made from 500 ng of total RNA. Libraries covering TCR beta were generated through three nested multiplex PCR rounds (using a slightly modified ARM-PCR). For around 10 cycles apiece, the opening two PCR rounds ran with TRBV1-TRBV30 forward primers and a C-beta reverse primer. One entry per CDR3 protein, called by TCRdb with MiXCR from the multiplex PCR reads. Of 300,000 to 350,000 distinct CDR3 sequences listed, nearly 60% were seen once; the top ten hold about 18%. Sequencing was performed on peripheral blood. The receptors come from a woman younger than 45 with primary liver carcinoma and hepatitis B virus infection.

This clonotype was observed a single time. The rearrangement links TRBV29-1 to TRBJ2-1; 10 nucleotides match TRBD2. J gave up 8 bases and V 6 bases, and 19 bases lay outside the gene matches. Looked up from germline, CDR1 is SQVTM and CDR2 is ANQGSEA. The length of the CDR3 is 17 residues. CDR3 DNA: TGCAGCGTCGGCCTGAGGATTAGCGGGAGGATGAGCGATGAGCAGTTCTTC. Protein product: CSVGLRISGRMSDEQFF.

The gene calls are TRBV6-2 or TRBV6-3 and TRBJ2-7; TRBD1 matches 7 bases. Per the germline V gene, CDR1 is MNHEY and CDR2 is SVGEGT. This CDR3 is 16 amino acids long. The junction had 10 bases not matched to a gene; V was cut back by 0 bases and J by 5 bases. The CDR3: CASSYSGQVTANEQYF. The CDR3 DNA reads as TGTGCCAGCAGTTACTCCGGACAGGTCACGGCCAACGAGCAGTACTTC.

This chain uses TRBV12-3 or TRBV12-4 with TRBJ2-1; TRBD2 aligns across 9 bases. This CDR3 region has 17 residues. V shed 5 bases, J shed 6 bases, and the junction held 14 bases outside the gene matches. The CDR3 reads CASSPTISGSPRNEQFF. The CDR3, as DNA: TGTGCCAGCAGTCCTACGATTAGCGGGAGTCCCCGCAATGAGCAGTTCTTC.

This clonotype was counted many times. The chain recombines TRBV29-1 with TRBJ2-1, with 7 positions matching TRBD2. Unmatched junction bases numbered 10, after V lost 2 bases and J lost 15 bases. The length of the CDR3 is 12 residues. The germline V gene encodes CDR1 SQVTM and CDR2 ANQGSEA. CDR3 sequence (DNA): TGCAGCGTTGAATACTCAAGCGGGATTCCGTTCTTC. It yields the protein CSVEYSSGIPFF.

This clonotype was observed a single time. This may stem from a read error, because a much larger clone lies one nucleotide away. The chain employs TRBV4-1 and TRBJ2-2; D ambiguous. The CDR3 extends over 15 amino acids. CDR1 and CDR2 (germline): MGHRA, YSYEKL. DNA for the CDR3: TGTGCCAGCAGCCAACCTATCACCGACACCGGGGAGCTGTTTTTT. It encodes CASSQPITDTGELFF.

As to this clonotype: Its ends do not fully match the called genes, so a read error is possible. The chain joins TRBV6-1 to TRBJ2-1, with 10 bases aligning to TRBD2. Germline-derived CDR1 and CDR2 are MNHNS and SASEGT. The length of the CDR3 is 16 residues. DNA of the CDR3: TGTGCCAGCAATGAAGCGGGGGGGTCTTGGTACGATGGGCAGTTCTTC. Translated, it gives CASNEAGGSWYDGQFF.

Turning to this clonotype: This may stem from a read error, because a much larger clone lies one nucleotide away. The final CDR3 position lacks the conserved phenylalanine or tryptophan, pointing to a likely read error. The chain joins TRBV29-1 to TRBJ2-5; 11 bases agree with TRBD2. Germline CDR1 SQVTM, CDR2 ANQGSEA. J gave up 4 bases and V 2 bases, and 6 bases lay outside the gene matches. This CDR3 is built from 15 residues. DNA of the CDR3: TGCAGCGTTGAATTTGGGCTAGCGGGAGGAGAGACCCAGTACATC. This encodes CSVEFGLAGGETQYI.

As regards this clonotype: Being one base from a much bigger clone, this may be a read error. The V and J genes are TRBV12-3 or TRBV12-4 and TRBJ1-5; no definite D call. Trimming removed 1 base at V and 3 bases at J, with 7 bases between. This CDR3 is built from 14 residues. The CDR3 DNA reads TGTGCCAGCAGTTTAGGGGGTACCAATCAGCCCCAGCATTTT. This codes for CASSLGGTNQPQHF.

As concerns this clonotype: This may stem from a read error, because a much larger clone lies one nucleotide away. The chain links TRBV4-1 to TRBJ2-6; 10 nucleotides agree with TRBD1. CDR1 is MGHRA, CDR2 YSYEKL, per germline. The CDR3 runs to 18 residues. The CDR3 protein is CASSQPGQGLSGAKVLTF. In DNA form, the CDR3 reads TGCGCCAGCAGCCAACCGGGACAGGGGCTCTCTGGGGCCAAAGTCCTGACTTTC.

The rearrangement joins TRBV29-1 to TRBJ1-5, with D unclear. V lost 6 bases and J lost 11, with 17 bases in between. Per the germline V gene, CDR1 is SQVTM and CDR2 is ANQGSEA. This CDR3 contains 12 residues. The CDR3 is CSVADTQSAQHF. Here the CDR3 DNA reads TGCAGCGTCGCCGACACACAATCAGCCCAGCATTTT. The full variable domain, rest sourced from reference TRBV29-1 and TRBJ1-5, is SAVISQKPSRDICQRGTSLTIQCQVDSQVTMMFWYRQQPGQSLTLIATANQGSEATYESGFVIDKFPISRPNLTFSTLTVSNMSPEDSSIYLCSVADTQSAQHFGDGTRLSIL.

The table lists this clonotype with many counts. The chain joins TRBV29-1 to TRBJ1-1; TRBD1 aligns across 8 bases. There are 16 residues in the CDR3. Germline-derived CDR1 and CDR2 are SQVTM and ANQGSEA. Trimming removed 6 bases from V and 1 base from J; junction bases left unmatched: 13. The DNA of the CDR3 is TGCAGCGTCCCCGGGCGCCAGGGGGCCCGGAACACTGAAGCTTTCTTT. It specifies CSVPGRQGARNTEAFF. The full variable domain, its missing parts supplied by reference TRBV29-1 and TRBJ1-1, is SAVISQKPSRDICQRGTSLTIQCQVDSQVTMMFWYRQQPGQSLTLIATANQGSEATYESGFVIDKFPISRPNLTFSTLTVSNMSPEDSSIYLCSVPGRQGARNTEAFFGQGTRLTVV.

To note about this clonotype: A much larger clone lies one base from this, so it may be a read error. The chain carries TRBV11-2 and TRBJ2-5, with TRBD2 matching over 8 bases. V shed 0 bases, J shed 6 bases, and the junction held 9 bases outside the gene matches. The CDR3 sequence is 16 residues long. Germline CDR1 and CDR2: SGHAT and FQNNGV. CDR3 amino acids: CASSLDRAGAPQTQYF. In DNA form, the CDR3 reads TGTGCCAGCAGCTTAGATCGAGCGGGAGCGCCTCAGACCCAGTACTTC.

This chain connects TRBV11-2 to TRBJ2-3, with D possibly TRBD1 on 6 matching bases. V lost 6 bases and J lost 2, with 15 bases in between. This CDR3 has 15 amino acids. The germline gives CDR1 SGHAT, CDR2 FQNNGV. The CDR3 protein is CASSFTTGTTDTQYF. The CDR3 coding sequence is TGTGCCAGCAGTTTCACGACAGGCACCACAGATACGCAGTATTTT.

This clonotype was seen at least ten times. The chain employs TRBV12-3 or TRBV12-4 and TRBJ2-7; D gene ambiguous. V was shortened by 5 bases and J by 0 bases, with 11 bases between the two germline ends. The CDR3 covers 14 residues. CDR3: CASSQYLSSYEQYF. For the CDR3, the DNA is TGTGCCAGCAGTCAATATTTGAGCTCCTACGAGCAGTACTTC.

On this clonotype itself: With a much larger clone just one base away, this may be a read error. The rearrangement uses TRBV6-1 and TRBJ2-2, with D unclear. The CDR3 is made up of 14 amino acids. Trimming cost V 1 base and J 7 bases, with 10 bases left between them. Germline values: CDR1 MNHNS, CDR2 SASEGT. In DNA, the CDR3 is TGTGCCAGCAGTGAAGGATTAGCCCACGGGGAGCTGTTTTTT. Protein: CASSEGLAHGELFF.

Concerning this clonotype: A much larger clone differs from this one at a single base, so this may be a read error. A read error is likely, as this CDR3 ends without the conserved phenylalanine or tryptophan. CDR3 amino acids: CASSPYLDEQFL. The CDR3 bases are TGTGCCAGCAGCCCGTACCTAGATGAGCAGTTCCTC. The chain links TRBV5-5 to TRBJ2-1; D gene unclear. CDR1 is SGHKS and CDR2 is YYEKEE in the germline V gene (reference sequence). The CDR3 spans 12 residues. V lost 4 bases and J 8 bases, leaving 10 bases between the germline ends.

In this sample, this clonotype turned up a few times. The rearrangement links TRBV12-3 or TRBV12-4 to TRBJ2-3; 7 positions match TRBD2. The CDR3 has 15 residues. V shed 0 bases and J 4 bases; nucleotides not matched to a gene: 4. The CDR3, as DNA: TGTGCCAGCAGTTTAGCGGGAGGGATCCCAGATACGCAGTATTTT. Encoded protein: CASSLAGGIPDTQYF.

A word on this clonotype: Since a much larger clone is just one base distant, this may be a read error. The genes are TRBV7-8 and TRBJ2-7; no clear D gene. With 5 bases removed from V and 3 bases from J, the gap between germline ends came to 5 bases. The CDR3 is 11 amino acids. Germline CDR1 SGHVS, CDR2 FQNEAQ. CDR3 DNA sequence: TGTGCCAGCAGCGCCGACTACGAGCAGTACTTC. Translated, it gives CASSADYEQYF.

In regard to this clonotype: At one boundary the junction diverges from the germline segment, which might be a read error. The J gene is TRBJ2-5, the V gene TRBV4-1; TRBD2 aligns across 8 bases. Germline V lookup: CDR1 MGHRA, CDR2 YSYEKL. The CDR3 runs to 19 residues. Here the CDR3 DNA reads TGCGCCAGCAGCCCCCGCACTAGCGGAATTGGACGAGGGCAAGGGACCCAGTACTTC. Protein: CASSPRTSGIGRGQGTQYF.

Turning to this clonotype: Because the CDR3 is missing its conserved closing phenylalanine or tryptophan, this is likely a read error. The genes are TRBV5-6 and TRBJ2-3; no clear D. V was cut by 0 bases and J by 5 bases, with 13 bases left in between. Germline assignment: CDR1 SGHDT and CDR2 YYEEEE. The CDR3 sequence is 15 residues long. The DNA for the CDR3 is TGTGCCAGCAGCTTGGACCTAGGGATGGGAGATACGCAGTATATT. Its protein product is CASSLDLGMGDTQYI.

A note on this clonotype: No conserved phenylalanine or tryptophan ends this CDR3, so it is likely a read error. The gene calls are TRBV12-3 or TRBV12-4 and TRBJ1-2, with a weak D call TRBD1 (6 bases). Trimming shortened V by 7 bases and J by 7 bases, and 19 bases separated the two germline ends. The CDR3 is made up of 14 amino acids. The CDR3 loop reads CASTLFPGDLGYTL. CDR3 DNA: TGTGCCAGCACTCTATTCCCAGGGGATCTTGGCTACACCCTC.

This sequence joins TRBV28 and TRBJ2-3; the match to TRBD2 covers 12 bases. The germline V gene encodes CDR1 MDHEN and CDR2 SYDVKM. There are 18 residues in the CDR3. With V trimmed by 1 base and J by 3 bases, 8 bases remained unmatched. The CDR3 bases are TGTGCCAGCAGTTTATTCCTTACTAGCGGGAGGACGACAGATACGCAGTATTTT. Amino acid sequence: CASSLFLTSGRTTDTQYF.

About this clonotype itself: The junction differs from germline at one of its ends, possibly a read error. V gene TRBV12-3 or TRBV12-4 combines with J gene TRBJ1-2; D ambiguous. The CDR3 has 12 residues. The CDR3 DNA is TGTGCCAGCAGTTTCATCCGGGATGGCTGCACCTTC. Its protein product is CASSFIRDGCTF.

In regard to this clonotype: With a much larger clone just one base away, this may be a read error. The CDR3 reads CANSQRTGGDEQYF. DNA of the CDR3: TGTGCCAACAGTCAGCGGACAGGGGGCGACGAGCAGTACTTC. The chain couples TRBV6-5 to TRBJ2-7, with TRBD1 matching over 11 bases. Germline V gene data show CDR1 as MNHEY and CDR2 as SVGAGI. The CDR3 totals 14 residues.

In its sample, this clonotype was seen once. The V call is TRBV6-1, the J call TRBJ2-7; D perhaps matches TRBD2 (6 bases). The CDR3 is made up of 17 amino acids. Looked up from germline, CDR1 is MNHNS and CDR2 is SASEGT. Trimming stripped 10 bases from V and 0 bases from J, with 25 bases between. The CDR3 coding sequence is TGTGCCAACAGGTCCCGGGACTGGGCCTCAACCTCCTACGAGCAGTACTTC. Translation: CANRSRDWASTSYEQYF.